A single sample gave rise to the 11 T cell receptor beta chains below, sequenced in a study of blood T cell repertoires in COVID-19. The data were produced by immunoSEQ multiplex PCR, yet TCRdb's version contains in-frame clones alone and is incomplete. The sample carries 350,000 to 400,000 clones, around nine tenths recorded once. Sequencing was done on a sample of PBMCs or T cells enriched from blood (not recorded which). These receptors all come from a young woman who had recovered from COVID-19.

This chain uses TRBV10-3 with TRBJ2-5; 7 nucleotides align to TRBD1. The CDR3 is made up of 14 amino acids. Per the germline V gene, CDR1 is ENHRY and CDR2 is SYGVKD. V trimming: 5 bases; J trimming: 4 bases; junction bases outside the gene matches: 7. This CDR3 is CAISRQGVGETQYF. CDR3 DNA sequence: TGTGCCATCAGTCGACAGGGAGTTGGAGAGACCCAGTACTTC.

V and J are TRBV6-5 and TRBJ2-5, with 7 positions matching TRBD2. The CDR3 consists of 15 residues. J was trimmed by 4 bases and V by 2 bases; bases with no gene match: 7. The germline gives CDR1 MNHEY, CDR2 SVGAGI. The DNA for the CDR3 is TGTGCCAGCAGTTACAGGCGGGGGTCAGGAGAGACCCAGTACTTC. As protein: CASSYRRGSGETQYF.

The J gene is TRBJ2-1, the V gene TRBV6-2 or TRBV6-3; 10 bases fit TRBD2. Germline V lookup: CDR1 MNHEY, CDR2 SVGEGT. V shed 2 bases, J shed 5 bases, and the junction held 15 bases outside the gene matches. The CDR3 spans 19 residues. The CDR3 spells CASSYHLARELAGNNEQFF. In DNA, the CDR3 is TGTGCCAGCAGTTACCATCTGGCCCGGGAACTAGCGGGAAACAATGAGCAGTTCTTC.

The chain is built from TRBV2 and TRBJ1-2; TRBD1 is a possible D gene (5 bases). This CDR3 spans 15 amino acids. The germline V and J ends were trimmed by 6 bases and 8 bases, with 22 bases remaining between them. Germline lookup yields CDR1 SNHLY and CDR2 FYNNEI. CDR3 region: CASSQSRGPPTGYTF. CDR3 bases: TGTGCCAGCAGCCAATCTAGGGGTCCTCCGACAGGCTACACCTTC.

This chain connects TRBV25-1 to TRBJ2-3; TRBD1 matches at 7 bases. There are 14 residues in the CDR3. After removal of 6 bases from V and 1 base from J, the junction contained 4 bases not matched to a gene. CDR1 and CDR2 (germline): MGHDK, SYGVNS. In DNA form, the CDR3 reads TGTGCCAGCAGGAGCGACAGGGGCACAGATACGCAGTATTTT. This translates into CASRSDRGTDTQYF.

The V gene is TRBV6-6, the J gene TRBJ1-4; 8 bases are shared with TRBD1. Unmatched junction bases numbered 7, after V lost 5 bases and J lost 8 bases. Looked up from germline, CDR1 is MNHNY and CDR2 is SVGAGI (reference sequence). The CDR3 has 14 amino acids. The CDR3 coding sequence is TGTGCCAGCAGTGATCAGGGGGCAGGAGAAAAACTGTTTTTT. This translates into CASSDQGAGEKLFF.

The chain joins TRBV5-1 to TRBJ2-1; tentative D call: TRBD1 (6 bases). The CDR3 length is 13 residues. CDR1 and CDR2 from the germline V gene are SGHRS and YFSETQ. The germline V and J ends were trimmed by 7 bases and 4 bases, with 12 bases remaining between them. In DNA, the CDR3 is TGCGCCAGCTGGGACAACCGATACAATGAGCAGTTCTTC. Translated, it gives CASWDNRYNEQFF.

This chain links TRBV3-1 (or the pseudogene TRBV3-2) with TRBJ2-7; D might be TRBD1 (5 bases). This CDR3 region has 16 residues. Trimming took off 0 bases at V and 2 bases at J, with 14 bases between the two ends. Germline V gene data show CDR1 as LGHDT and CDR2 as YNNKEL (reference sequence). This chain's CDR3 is CASSQDPRARTYEQYF. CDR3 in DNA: TGTGCCAGCAGCCAAGATCCCAGGGCGAGGACCTACGAGCAGTACTTC.

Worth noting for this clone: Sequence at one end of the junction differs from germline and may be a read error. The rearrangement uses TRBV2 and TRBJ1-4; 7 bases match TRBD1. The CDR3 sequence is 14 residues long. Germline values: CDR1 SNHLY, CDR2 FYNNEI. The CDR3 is CASRPTGNNENLFF. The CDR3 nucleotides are TGTGCCAGCAGACCGACAGGGAATAATGAAAACCTGTTTTTT.

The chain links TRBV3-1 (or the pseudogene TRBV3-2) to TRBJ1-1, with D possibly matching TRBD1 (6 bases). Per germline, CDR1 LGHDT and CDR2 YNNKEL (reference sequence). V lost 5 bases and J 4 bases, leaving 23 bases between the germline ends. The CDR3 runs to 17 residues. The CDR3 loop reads CASSESEGRGPFTEAFF. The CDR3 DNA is TGTGCCAGCAGCGAAAGCGAGGGCAGGGGCCCATTCACTGAAGCTTTCTTT.

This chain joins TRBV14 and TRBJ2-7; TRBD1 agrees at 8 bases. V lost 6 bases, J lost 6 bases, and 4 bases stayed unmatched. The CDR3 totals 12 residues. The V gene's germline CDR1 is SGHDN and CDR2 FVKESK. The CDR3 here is CASSHDRGEQYF. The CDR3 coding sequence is TGTGCCAGCAGTCATGACAGGGGCGAGCAGTACTTC.